One and the same sample provided the 21 T cell receptor beta chains below, sequenced in a study of CD8 T cells in ankylosing spondylitis. From the 5' RACE reads, TCRdb called clonotypes with MiXCR, one entry per CDR3 protein. Found here are 200,000 to 250,000 distinct CDR3 sequences, roughly a tenth of them singletons; the top ten hold about 19%. Material for sequencing was blood, either unsorted or a sorted T cell fraction (not recorded which). Source of these receptors: a male donor with ankylosing spondylitis or in good health (not recorded which).

On this clonotype: The junction and the germline gene differ at one end; a read error may be behind it. The rearrangement uses TRBV28 and TRBJ1-4; the D is unclear. This CDR3 is built from 14 residues. Per germline, CDR1 MDHEN and CDR2 SYDVKM. CDR3 in amino acids: CASSFFGISEKLLF. CDR3 coding DNA: TGTGCCAGCAGTTTTTTTGGGATAAGCGAAAAACTGTTATTT. Variable domain in full (rest from reference TRBV28 and TRBJ1-4): DVKVTQSSRYLVKRTGEKVFLECVQDMDHENMFWYRQDPGLGLRLIYFSYDVKMKEKGDIPEGYSVSREKKERFSLILESASTNQTSMYLCASSFFGISEKLLFGSGTQLSVL.

This clonotype was detected many times. The CDR3 sequence is CATSDPTSTSYNEQFF. DNA of the CDR3: TGTGCCACCAGTGACCCTACTAGCACGTCCTACAATGAGCAGTTCTTC. This chain connects TRBV24-1 to TRBJ2-1; a possible D gene is TRBD2 (6 bases). Germline V gene data show CDR1 as KGHDR and CDR2 as SFDVKD. The CDR3 is made up of 16 amino acids. Trimming removed 4 bases at V and 1 base at J, with 13 bases between.

This clonotype was observed many times. The chain is built from TRBV5-6 and TRBJ1-3; TRBD1 is a possible D gene (6 bases). With 4 bases removed from V and 3 bases from J, the gap between germline ends came to 17 bases. This CDR3 contains 16 residues. Germline V lookup: CDR1 SGHDT, CDR2 YYEEEE. CDR3 sequence: CASSLTRQVHGNTIYF. The CDR3, as DNA: TGTGCCAGCAGCCTAACGCGACAGGTTCATGGAAACACCATATATTTT.

This clonotype was picked up many times. This chain connects TRBV29-1 to TRBJ2-5; D not certain. V was clipped by 7 bases and J by 0 bases, with 6 bases between them. This CDR3 has 11 residues. From germline, CDR1 is SQVTM and CDR2 ANQGSEA. The DNA of the CDR3 is TGCAGCGGAATGAACCAAGAGACCCAGTACTTC. Amino acid sequence: CSGMNQETQYF.

As regards this clonotype: A read error may explain this, as a much larger clone is one base away. The chain joins TRBV5-1 to TRBJ2-7; the match to TRBD1 covers 9 bases. CDR1 is SGHRS and CDR2 is YFSETQ in the germline V gene. Trimming at V came to 0 bases and at J to 5 bases, leaving 9 bases not matched to a gene. This CDR3 has 16 amino acids. The CDR3 spells CASSLAVGQGFNEQYF. As DNA, the CDR3 is TGCGCCAGCAGCTTGGCCGTTGGACAGGGGTTCAACGAGCAGTACTTC.

This clonotype is medium-sized. The gene calls are TRBV12-3 or TRBV12-4 and TRBJ2-7; D is unclear. V lost 1 base, J lost 1 base, and 14 bases lay in between. There are 16 residues in the CDR3. CDR3 residues: CASSLDHSVVSYEQYF. The CDR3 coding sequence is TGTGCCAGCAGTTTAGACCACTCCGTTGTTTCCTACGAGCAGTACTTC.

At least ten counts were recorded for this clonotype. The CDR3 is CASSPRSQRNTEAFF. CDR3 nucleotides: TGTGCCAGCAGTCCCCGTAGCCAGCGAAACACTGAAGCTTTCTTT. The chain joins TRBV12-3 or TRBV12-4 to TRBJ1-1; D not resolved. The V end was cut by 5 bases, the J end by 2 bases, with 15 bases between. The CDR3 has 15 amino acids.

The V call is TRBV3-1, the J call TRBJ2-1; 15 bases line up with TRBD2. The trim removed 3 bases at V and 7 bases at J, leaving 16 bases unmatched. The CDR3 runs 20 residues. Germline values: CDR1 LGHDT, CDR2 YNNKEL (reference sequence). CDR3 loop: CASSQMSGTSGGPSRNEQFF. The CDR3 region has the DNA TGTGCCAGCAGCCAGATGTCCGGGACTAGCGGGGGGCCCTCTAGAAATGAGCAGTTCTTC.

The sample holds a few counts of this clonotype. The genes are TRBV6-2 or TRBV6-3 and TRBJ2-2; no clear D gene. This CDR3 spans 13 amino acids. Germline CDR1 MNHEY, CDR2 SVGEGT. Trimming took off 6 bases at V and 3 bases at J, with 8 bases between the two ends. CDR3 DNA: TGTGCCAGCAGCATCGATGACACCGGGGAGCTGTTTTTT. Its translation is CASSIDDTGELFF.

This clonotype showed up many times. The chain is built from TRBV12-3 or TRBV12-4 and TRBJ2-2, with a weak D call TRBD1 (6 bases). The CDR3 contains 14 residues. The V and J ends lost 6 bases and 7 bases respectively, with 15 bases between them. CDR3 bases: TGTGCCAGCAGAAACAGGGAAACGGGCGGGGAGCTGTTTTTT. Translated: CASRNRETGGELFF.

This clonotype has more than one count but fewer than ten. The chain couples TRBV28 to TRBJ1-1; TRBD1 matches at 8 bases. Germline V gene lookup returns CDR1 MDHEN and CDR2 SYDVKM. This CDR3 region has 15 residues. J was trimmed by 9 bases and V by 1 base; bases with no gene match: 10. The CDR3 DNA reads as TGTGCCAGCAGTTTATCTCCCGGGACAGGACATAAAGCTTTCTTT. Translated, it gives CASSLSPGTGHKAFF.

This clonotype showed up many times. The chain links TRBV7-8 to TRBJ1-2; a possible D gene is TRBD1 (6 bases). The V and J ends lost 1 base and 2 bases respectively, with 17 bases between them. CDR3 length: 17 residues. Germline-derived CDR1 and CDR2 are SGHVS and FQNEAQ. The CDR3 region is CASSLGMRNRENYGYTF. The CDR3 DNA reads TGTGCCAGCAGCTTAGGTATGCGAAACAGGGAGAACTATGGCTACACCTTC.

The table lists this clonotype with a few counts. The chain couples TRBV18 to TRBJ1-1; 10 nucleotides align to TRBD1. V was clipped by 4 bases and J by 10 bases; unmatched bases: 9. The CDR3 covers 14 residues. The germline V gene has CDR1 KGHSH and CDR2 LQKENI. CDR3 sequence reads: CASSLDRGQSAAFF. The CDR3 DNA sequence: TGTGCCAGCTCACTTGACAGGGGGCAGTCGGCAGCTTTCTTT.

Regarding this clonotype: Since a much larger clone is just one base distant, this may be a read error. The V and J genes are TRBV7-2 and TRBJ2-5; weak D call: TRBD1 (6 bases). Germline CDR1 reads SGHTA; CDR2 reads FQGNSA. The CDR3 extends over 14 amino acids. The CDR3 here is CVSSSWGQRETQYF. The CDR3 nucleotides read TGTGTCAGCAGCTCCTGGGGGCAGCGAGAGACCCAGTACTTC.

The V and J genes are TRBV29-1 and TRBJ2-1; D may be TRBD2 (5 bases). CDR1 and CDR2 (germline): SQVTM, ANQGSEA. This CDR3 is 12 amino acids long. The ends were cut back, 8 bases at V and 8 bases at J, with 16 bases in the middle. CDR3 sequence reads: CSSRWVSDEQFF. The CDR3 DNA follows: TGCAGCTCGCGATGGGTTAGCGATGAGCAGTTCTTC.

The table lists this clonotype with many counts. Given a much more abundant clone one base away, this may be a read error. This chain uses TRBV20-1 with TRBJ1-3; D gene ambiguous. In germline, CDR1 is DFQATT, CDR2 SNEGSKA (reference sequence). The CDR3 is 17 amino acids. The chain's CDR3 is CCARNPHAGVQGNTIYF. The CDR3 DNA reads TGCTGTGCTAGGAACCCCCATGCCGGGGTCCAAGGAAACACCATATATTTT.

Ten or more counts support this clonotype. In DNA, the CDR3 is TGTGCCAGCAGCGACTCGGGGGCCTCCTACAATGAGCAGTTCTTC. Translation gives CASSDSGASYNEQFF. J is TRBJ2-1 and V is TRBV7-2; D is perhaps TRBD1 or TRBD2 (6 bases each). The CDR3 extends over 15 amino acids. Germline loops: CDR1 SGHTA, CDR2 FQGNSA. V shed 5 bases and J shed 0 bases, with 11 bases lying between them.

The chain has TRBV21-1 and TRBJ2-1; whether TRBD1, the table's D call, matches the DNA was not checked. TRBV21-1 is a known pseudogene. This CDR3 region has 15 residues. The CDR3, as DNA: TGTGCCAGCAGCACAAGGGGCGGGGCATACAATGAGCAGTTCTTC. Translation: CASSTRGGAYNEQFF.

This clonotype was recorded many times. The rearrangement links TRBV15 to TRBJ2-7; possibly TRBD2 for D (6 bases). The CDR3 spans 14 residues. Germline V lookup: CDR1 LNHNV, CDR2 YYDKDF (reference sequence). Trimming took 2 bases from V and 3 from J, leaving 11 bases between them. CDR3 bases: TGTGCCACCAGCAGAAACCGGGAGTACTACGAGCAGTACTTC. It encodes CATSRNREYYEQYF.

The chain links TRBV6-5 to TRBJ1-2; D call uncertain. CDR1 MNHEY and CDR2 SVGAGI come from the germline V gene. This CDR3 is built from 13 residues. Trimming took 5 bases from V and 5 from J, leaving 12 bases between them. This CDR3 is CASSTQSGYGYTF. CDR3 DNA: TGTGCCAGCAGTACACAGAGTGGATATGGCTACACCTTC.

In its sample, this clonotype was seen many times. J is TRBJ2-2 and V is TRBV5-1, with no clear D. CDR1 and CDR2 (germline): SGHRS, YFSETQ. The CDR3 is made up of 15 amino acids. V was cut by 1 base and J by 0 bases, with 7 bases left in between. The CDR3 reads CASSLTSANTGELFF. DNA for the CDR3: TGCGCCAGCAGCTTGACATCTGCGAACACCGGGGAGCTGTTTTTT. Full variable domain (rest looked up from reference TRBV5-1 and TRBJ2-2): KAGVTQTPRYLIKTRGQQVTLSCSPISGHRSVSWYQQTPGQGLQFLFEYFSETQRNKGNFPGRFSGRQFSNSRSEMNVSTLELGDSALYLCASSLTSANTGELFFGEGSRLTVL.